The T cell receptor (beta chain) under discussion was sequenced for a study of blood T cell repertoires in COVID-19. Study-level information: Sources were T cells, B-cell-depleted T cells, or PBMCs; the material itself was cDNA or gDNA.

Per the original data handling: Amplified reference gene primers provided the basis for estimating nucleated cell counts. Clones were read by immunoSEQ multiplex PCR, and TCRdb kept only the in-frame ones, dropping some. Clone size and V and J calls were adopted from that table, with D and trimming inferred from the DNA. The sample shows 35,000 to 50,000 clones, 80% to 90% of them seen only once. J gave up 2 bases and V 8 bases, and 6 bases lay outside the gene matches. The CDR3 is 14 residues long. Germline V lookup: CDR1 MNHEY, CDR2 SVGAGI. The sequence was collected from a woman older than 75 with acute or convalescent COVID-19. This chain links TRBV6-5 with TRBJ1-5; 7 nucleotides agree with TRBD1. The sequencing sample was made of peripheral blood. The CDR3 DNA follows: TGTGCCAGCCGAGTCACAGGGGGCAATCAGCCCCAGCATTTT. This sequence encodes CASRVTGGNQPQHF.